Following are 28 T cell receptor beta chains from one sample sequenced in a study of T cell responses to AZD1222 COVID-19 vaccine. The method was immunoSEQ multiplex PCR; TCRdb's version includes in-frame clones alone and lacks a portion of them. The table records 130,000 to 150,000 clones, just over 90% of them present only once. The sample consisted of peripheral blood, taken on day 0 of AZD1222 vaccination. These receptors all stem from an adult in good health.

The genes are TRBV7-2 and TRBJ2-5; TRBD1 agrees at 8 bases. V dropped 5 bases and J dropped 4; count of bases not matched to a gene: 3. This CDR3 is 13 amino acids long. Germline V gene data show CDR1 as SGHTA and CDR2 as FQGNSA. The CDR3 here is CASSLRGRETQYF. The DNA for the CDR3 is TGTGCCAGCAGCCTCAGGGGGCGAGAGACCCAGTACTTC.

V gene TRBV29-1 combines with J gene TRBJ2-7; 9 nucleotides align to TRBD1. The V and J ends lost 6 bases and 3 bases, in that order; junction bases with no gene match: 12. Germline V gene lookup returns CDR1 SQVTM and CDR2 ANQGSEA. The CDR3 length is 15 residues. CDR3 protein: CSVALGGTGLYEQYF. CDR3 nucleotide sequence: TGCAGCGTCGCCTTGGGGGGGACAGGGCTCTACGAGCAGTACTTC.

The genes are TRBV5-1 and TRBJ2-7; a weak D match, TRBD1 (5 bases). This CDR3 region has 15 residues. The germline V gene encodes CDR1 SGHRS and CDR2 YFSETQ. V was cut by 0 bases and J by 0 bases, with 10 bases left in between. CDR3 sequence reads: CASSLVSGNSYEQYF. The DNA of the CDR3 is TGCGCCAGCAGCTTGGTGTCAGGGAACTCCTACGAGCAGTACTTC.

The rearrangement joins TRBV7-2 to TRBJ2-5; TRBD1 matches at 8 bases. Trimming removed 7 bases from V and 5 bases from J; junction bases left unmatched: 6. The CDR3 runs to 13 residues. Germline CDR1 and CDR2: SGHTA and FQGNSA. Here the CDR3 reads CASTQGAGETQYF. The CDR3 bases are TGTGCCAGCACTCAGGGGGCTGGCGAGACCCAGTACTTC.

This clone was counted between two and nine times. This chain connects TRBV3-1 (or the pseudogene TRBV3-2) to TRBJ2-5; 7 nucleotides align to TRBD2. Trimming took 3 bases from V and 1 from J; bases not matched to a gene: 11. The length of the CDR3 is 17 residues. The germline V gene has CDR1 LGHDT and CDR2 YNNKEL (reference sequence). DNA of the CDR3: TGTGCCAGCAGCCAGTCATCCGCGGGGGACCCCCAAGAGACCCAGTACTTC. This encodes CASSQSSAGDPQETQYF.

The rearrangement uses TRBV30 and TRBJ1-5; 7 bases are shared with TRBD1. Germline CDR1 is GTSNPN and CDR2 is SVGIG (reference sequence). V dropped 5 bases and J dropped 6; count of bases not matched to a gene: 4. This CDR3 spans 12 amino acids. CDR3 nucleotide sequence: TGTGCCTGGGGTACAGGGGTTCAGCCCCAGCATTTT. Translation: CAWGTGVQPQHF.

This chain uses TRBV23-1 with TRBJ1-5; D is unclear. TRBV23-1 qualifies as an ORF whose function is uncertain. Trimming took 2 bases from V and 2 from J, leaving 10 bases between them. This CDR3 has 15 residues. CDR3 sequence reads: CASSQEYNGNQPQHF. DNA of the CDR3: TGCGCCAGCAGTCAAGAGTACAACGGCAATCAGCCCCAGCATTTT.

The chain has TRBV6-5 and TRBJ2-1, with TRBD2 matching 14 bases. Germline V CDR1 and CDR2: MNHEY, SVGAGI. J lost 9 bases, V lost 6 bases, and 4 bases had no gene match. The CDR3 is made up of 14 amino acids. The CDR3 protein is CASSGTSGRGEQFF. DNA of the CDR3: TGTGCCAGCAGCGGGACTAGCGGGAGAGGTGAGCAGTTCTTC.

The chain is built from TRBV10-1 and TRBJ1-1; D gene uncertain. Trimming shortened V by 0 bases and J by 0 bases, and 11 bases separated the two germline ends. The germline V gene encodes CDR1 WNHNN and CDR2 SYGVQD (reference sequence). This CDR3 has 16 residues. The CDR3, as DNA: TGCGCCAGCAGTGAGTCGGAACAGAGCATGAACACTGAAGCTTTCTTT. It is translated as CASSESEQSMNTEAFF.

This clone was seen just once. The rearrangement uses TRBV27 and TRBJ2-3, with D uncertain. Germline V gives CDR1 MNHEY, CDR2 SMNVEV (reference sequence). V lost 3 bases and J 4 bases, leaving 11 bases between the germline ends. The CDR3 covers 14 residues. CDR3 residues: CASSLKPNPDTQYF. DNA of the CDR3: TGTGCCAGCAGTTTGAAACCGAACCCAGATACGCAGTATTTT.

The CDR3 sequence: CASSVGAGGEETQYF. Written as DNA, the CDR3 is TGTGCCAGCAGCGTAGGGGCAGGTGGGGAAGAGACCCAGTACTTC. The chain uses TRBV9 and TRBJ2-5; D is undetermined. V lost 0 bases and J 3 bases, leaving 12 bases between the germline ends. CDR3 length equals 15 residues. Germline values: CDR1 SGDLS, CDR2 YYNGEE. Full variable domain (remainder filled in from reference TRBV9 and TRBJ2-5): DSGVTQTPKHLITATGQRVTLRCSPRSGDLSVYWYQQSLDQGLQFLIQYYNGEERAKGNILERFSAQQFPDLHSELNLSSLELGDSALYFCASSVGAGGEETQYFGPGTRLLVL.

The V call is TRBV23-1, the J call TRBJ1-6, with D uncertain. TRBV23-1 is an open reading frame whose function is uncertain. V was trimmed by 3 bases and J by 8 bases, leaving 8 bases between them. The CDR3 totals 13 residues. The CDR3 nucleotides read TGCGCCAGCAGTCAGTCTCCGGATTCACCCCTCCACTTT. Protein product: CASSQSPDSPLHF.

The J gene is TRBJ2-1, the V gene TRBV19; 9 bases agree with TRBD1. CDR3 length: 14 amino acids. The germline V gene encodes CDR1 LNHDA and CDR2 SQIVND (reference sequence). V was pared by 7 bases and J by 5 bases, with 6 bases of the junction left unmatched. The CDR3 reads CASKGTGRDNEQFF. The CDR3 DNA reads TGTGCCAGTAAGGGGACAGGGCGGGACAATGAGCAGTTCTTC.

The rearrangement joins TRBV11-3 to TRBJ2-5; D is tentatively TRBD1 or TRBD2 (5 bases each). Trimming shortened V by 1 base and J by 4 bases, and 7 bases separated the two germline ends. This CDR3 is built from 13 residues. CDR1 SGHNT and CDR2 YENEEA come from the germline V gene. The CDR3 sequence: CASSLVGTETQYF. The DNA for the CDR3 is TGTGCCAGCAGCTTAGTCGGGACAGAGACCCAGTACTTC. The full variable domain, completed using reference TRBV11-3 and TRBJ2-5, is EAGVVQSPRYKIIEKKQPVAFWCNPISGHNTLYWYLQNLGQGPELLIRYENEEAVDDSQLPKDRFSAERLKGVDSTLKIQPAELGDSAVYLCASSLVGTETQYFGPGTRLLVL.

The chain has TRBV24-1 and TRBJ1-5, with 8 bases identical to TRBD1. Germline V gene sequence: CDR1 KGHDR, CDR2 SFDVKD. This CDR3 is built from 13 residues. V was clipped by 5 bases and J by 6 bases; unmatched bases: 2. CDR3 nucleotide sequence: TGTGCCACCAGTGCAGGGGGCGGTCAGCCCCAGCATTTT. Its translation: CATSAGGGQPQHF.

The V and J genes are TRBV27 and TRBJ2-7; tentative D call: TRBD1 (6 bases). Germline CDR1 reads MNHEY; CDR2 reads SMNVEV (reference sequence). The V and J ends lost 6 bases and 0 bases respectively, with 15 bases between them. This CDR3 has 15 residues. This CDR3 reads CASRQPGTPSYEQYF. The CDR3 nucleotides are TGTGCCAGCAGACAGCCCGGGACACCCTCCTACGAGCAGTACTTC.

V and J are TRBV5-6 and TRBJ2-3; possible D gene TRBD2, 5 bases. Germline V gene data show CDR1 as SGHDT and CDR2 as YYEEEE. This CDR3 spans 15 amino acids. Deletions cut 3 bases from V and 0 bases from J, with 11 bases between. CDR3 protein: CASSSVERSTDTQYF. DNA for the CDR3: TGTGCCAGCAGCTCCGTGGAGCGGAGCACAGATACGCAGTATTTT.

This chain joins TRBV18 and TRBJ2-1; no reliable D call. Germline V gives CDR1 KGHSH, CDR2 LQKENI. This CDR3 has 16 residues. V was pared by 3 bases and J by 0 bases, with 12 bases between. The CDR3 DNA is TGTGCCAGCTCACCCTGGACGCAAGTCTCCTACAATGAGCAGTTCTTC. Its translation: CASSPWTQVSYNEQFF.

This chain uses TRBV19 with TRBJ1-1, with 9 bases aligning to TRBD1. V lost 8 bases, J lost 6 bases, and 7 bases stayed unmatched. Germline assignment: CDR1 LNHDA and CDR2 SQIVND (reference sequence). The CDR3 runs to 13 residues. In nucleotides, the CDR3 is TGTGCCAGTGCAATGGGACAGGGTGCTGAAGCTTTCTTT. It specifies CASAMGQGAEAFF.

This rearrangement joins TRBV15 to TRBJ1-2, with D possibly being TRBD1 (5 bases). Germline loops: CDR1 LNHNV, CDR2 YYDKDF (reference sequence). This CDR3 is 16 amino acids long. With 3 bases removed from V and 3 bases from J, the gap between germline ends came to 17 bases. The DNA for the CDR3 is TGTGCCACCAGCAGGACGGGCCGGGACGACTACTATGGCTACACCTTC. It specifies CATSRTGRDDYYGYTF.

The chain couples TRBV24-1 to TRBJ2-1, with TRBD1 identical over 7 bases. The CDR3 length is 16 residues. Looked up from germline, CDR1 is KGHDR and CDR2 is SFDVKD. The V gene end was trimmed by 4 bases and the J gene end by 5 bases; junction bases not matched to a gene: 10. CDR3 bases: TGTGCCACCAGTGACCCCGGGACAGATGCCCACAATGAGCAGTTCTTC. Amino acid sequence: CATSDPGTDAHNEQFF.

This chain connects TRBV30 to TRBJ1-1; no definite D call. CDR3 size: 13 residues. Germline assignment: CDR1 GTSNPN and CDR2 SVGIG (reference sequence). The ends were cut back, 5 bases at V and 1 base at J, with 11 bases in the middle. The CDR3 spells CAWEPDWNTEAFF. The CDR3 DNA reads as TGTGCCTGGGAACCGGATTGGAACACTGAAGCTTTCTTT. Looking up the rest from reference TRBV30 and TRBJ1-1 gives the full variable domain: SQTIHQWPATLVQPVGSPLSLECTVEGTSNPNLYWYRQAAGRGLQLLFYSVGIGQISSEVPQNLSASRPQDRQFILSSKKLLLSDSGFYLCAWEPDWNTEAFFGQGTRLTVV.

CDR3 region: CASSLPSSGYNEQFF. The CDR3 coding sequence is TGTGCCAGCAGCCTACCATCTAGCGGGTACAATGAGCAGTTCTTC. The chain couples TRBV7-6 to TRBJ2-1; 8 positions agree with TRBD2. This CDR3 has 15 amino acids. Trimming at V came to 5 bases and at J to 4 bases, leaving 7 bases not matched to a gene. Germline V CDR1 and CDR2: SGHVS, FNYEAQ.

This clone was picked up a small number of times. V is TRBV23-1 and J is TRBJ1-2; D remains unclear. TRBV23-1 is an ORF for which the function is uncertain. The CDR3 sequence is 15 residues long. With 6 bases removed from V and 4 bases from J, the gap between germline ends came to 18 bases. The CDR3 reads CASSITPARSYGYTF. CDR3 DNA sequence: TGCGCCAGCAGCATAACCCCGGCACGGAGCTATGGCTACACCTTC.

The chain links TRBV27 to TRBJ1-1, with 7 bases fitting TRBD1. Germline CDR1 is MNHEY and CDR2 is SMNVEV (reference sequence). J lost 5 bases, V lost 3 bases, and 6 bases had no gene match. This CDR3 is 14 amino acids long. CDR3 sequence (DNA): TGTGCCAGCAGTTTTCGGGCAGGGGGTACTGAAGCTTTCTTT. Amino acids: CASSFRAGGTEAFF.

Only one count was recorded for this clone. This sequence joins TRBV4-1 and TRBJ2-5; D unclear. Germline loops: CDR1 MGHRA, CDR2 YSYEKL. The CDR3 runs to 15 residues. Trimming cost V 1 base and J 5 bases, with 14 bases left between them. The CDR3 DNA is TGCGCCAGCAGCCAAGTATCAGCCCCGAGGGAGACCCAGTACTTC. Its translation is CASSQVSAPRETQYF.

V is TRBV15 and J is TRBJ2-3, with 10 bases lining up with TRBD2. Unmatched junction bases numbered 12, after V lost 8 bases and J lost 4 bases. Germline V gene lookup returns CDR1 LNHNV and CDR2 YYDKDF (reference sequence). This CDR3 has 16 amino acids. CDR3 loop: CATLAQTSGLPDTQYF. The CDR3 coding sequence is TGTGCCACCCTAGCACAGACTAGCGGGTTACCAGATACGCAGTATTTT.

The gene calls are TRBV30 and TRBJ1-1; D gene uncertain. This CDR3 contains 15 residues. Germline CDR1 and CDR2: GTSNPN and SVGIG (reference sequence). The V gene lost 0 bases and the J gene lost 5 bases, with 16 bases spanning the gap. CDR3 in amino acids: CAWSVHGVMDTEAFF. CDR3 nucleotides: TGTGCCTGGAGTGTGCATGGGGTTATGGATACTGAAGCTTTCTTT.